The 19 T cell receptor beta chains given below trace back to one sample, sequenced in a study of blood T cell repertoires in COVID-19. The method was immunoSEQ multiplex PCR; TCRdb's version includes in-frame clones alone and lacks a portion of them. Of 200,000 to 250,000 clones listed, around 87% are singletons. The sample was peripheral blood. Receptors originate from a woman in her fifties or sixties with COVID-19, enrolled during active disease.

The V and J genes are TRBV6-5 and TRBJ1-1; D perhaps matches TRBD1 (6 bases). CDR3 size: 14 residues. Germline values: CDR1 MNHEY, CDR2 SVGAGI. V lost 6 bases to trimming and J lost 4 bases, with 15 bases between them. Written as DNA, the CDR3 is TGTGCCAGCAGACTCCAGGGGAGAGGCACTGAAGCTTTCTTT. Translation gives CASRLQGRGTEAFF.

The table lists this clone with a count of one. The chain combines TRBV5-5 with TRBJ2-4, with D possibly matching TRBD1 (6 bases). The CDR3 loop spans 17 amino acids. With 2 bases removed from V and 0 bases from J, the gap between germline ends came to 15 bases. From germline, CDR1 is SGHKS and CDR2 YYEKEE (reference sequence). Written as DNA, the CDR3 is TGTGCCAGCAGCTTCACCGAAAGGACAGTAGCCAAAAACATTCAGTACTTC. It codes for CASSFTERTVAKNIQYF. Looking up the rest from reference TRBV5-5 and TRBJ2-4 gives the full variable domain: DAGVTQSPTHLIKTRGQQVTLRCSPISGHKSVSWYQQVLGQGPQFIFQYYEKEERGRGNFPDRFSARQFPNYSSELNVNALLLGDSALYLCASSFTERTVAKNIQYFGAGTRLSVL.

The rearrangement uses TRBV27 and TRBJ2-7; TRBD2 is a possible D gene (6 bases). This CDR3 comprises 14 residues. The V gene lost 4 bases and the J gene lost 2 bases, with 12 bases spanning the gap. CDR1 MNHEY and CDR2 SMNVEV come from the germline V gene (reference sequence). CDR3 sequence (DNA): TGTGCCAGCAGTTGGTCCGGGAGCCCCTACGAGCAGTACTTC. Translated, it gives CASSWSGSPYEQYF.

This sequence joins TRBV19 and TRBJ2-3; perhaps TRBD2 as D (5 bases). There are 14 residues in the CDR3. With 3 bases removed from V and 6 bases from J, the gap between germline ends came to 13 bases. CDR1 is LNHDA and CDR2 is SQIVND in the germline V gene (reference sequence). This CDR3 is CASSITRAPDTQYF. The CDR3 region has the DNA TGTGCCAGTAGTATCACGAGGGCCCCCGATACGCAGTATTTT.

The J gene is TRBJ2-5, the V gene TRBV6-5; D not certain. V shed 4 bases and J shed 7 bases, with 10 bases lying between them. This CDR3 contains 12 residues. The V gene's germline CDR1 is MNHEY and CDR2 SVGAGI. The CDR3: CASSLNRVTQYF. The CDR3 DNA follows: TGTGCCAGCAGTTTAAATCGAGTGACCCAGTACTTC.

This clone was counted only a few times. The chain links TRBV29-1 to TRBJ2-7, with unresolved D. The CDR3 consists of 11 residues. Per the germline V gene, CDR1 is SQVTM and CDR2 is ANQGSEA. Trimming took off 6 bases at V and 2 bases at J, with 8 bases between the two ends. The CDR3 here is CSVEAAYEQYF. The CDR3 DNA sequence: TGCAGCGTCGAGGCGGCCTACGAGCAGTACTTC.

The rearrangement uses TRBV7-2 and TRBJ2-5, with TRBD2 as a possible D gene (6 bases). The germline V gene has CDR1 SGHTA and CDR2 FQGNSA. With 1 base removed from V and 1 base from J, the gap between germline ends came to 10 bases. CDR3 length equals 15 residues. The CDR3 DNA reads as TGTGCCAGCAGCTTAGAGGCCGGGGGCCAAGAGACCCAGTACTTC. Protein sequence: CASSLEAGGQETQYF.

This clone was seen only a few times. The chain uses TRBV2 and TRBJ1-5, with TRBD1 matching 8 bases. V dropped 7 bases and J dropped 2; count of bases not matched to a gene: 16. Germline CDR1 SNHLY, CDR2 FYNNEI. The CDR3 sequence is 18 residues long. CDR3 DNA: TGTGCCAGCACCTCAGACAGGGGAATCGAGCTAGGCAATCAGCCCCAGCATTTT. Amino acid sequence: CASTSDRGIELGNQPQHF.

The gene calls are TRBV18 and TRBJ2-3, with D perhaps TRBD1 (5 bases). CDR3 length: 14 residues. V gave up 6 bases and J gave up 4 bases, with 14 bases separating them. Germline values: CDR1 KGHSH, CDR2 LQKENI. The CDR3 sequence: CASSPNIGADTQYF. CDR3 in DNA: TGTGCCAGCTCCCCAAATATAGGGGCAGATACGCAGTATTTT.

The chain recombines TRBV6-5 with TRBJ1-1; 7 nucleotides align to TRBD1. Germline-derived CDR1 and CDR2 are MNHEY and SVGAGI. This CDR3 spans 12 amino acids. Trimming took 4 bases from V and 11 from J; bases not matched to a gene: 7. In nucleotides, the CDR3 is TGTGCCAGCAGTTCCCTGACAGGGCGGGCTTTCTTT. Its protein is CASSSLTGRAFF.

This rearrangement joins TRBV6-2 or TRBV6-3 to TRBJ1-2, with TRBD1 as a possible D gene (6 bases). The CDR3 contains 14 residues. Deletions cut 4 bases from V and 2 bases from J, with 11 bases between. Germline assignment: CDR1 MNHEY and CDR2 SVGEGT. Here the CDR3 DNA reads TGTGCCAGCAGTTCCGGACAGCCGAACTATGGCTACACCTTC. Translated, it gives CASSSGQPNYGYTF.

The rearrangement uses TRBV6-5 and TRBJ1-5, with a weak D call TRBD1 (6 bases). Trimming removed 8 bases from V and 2 bases from J, with 10 bases in between. Germline assignment: CDR1 MNHEY and CDR2 SVGAGI. The CDR3 loop spans 13 amino acids. CDR3 nucleotide sequence: TGTGCCAGCTCGGGACACCGCAATCAGCCCCAGCATTTT. It translates to CASSGHRNQPQHF.

The rearrangement uses TRBV29-1 and TRBJ1-1; D is undetermined. Germline V CDR1 and CDR2: SQVTM, ANQGSEA. This CDR3 contains 11 residues. V was clipped by 4 bases and J by 5 bases, with 8 bases between them. CDR3: CSVGRGTEAFF. The CDR3 nucleotides are TGCAGCGTTGGCCGGGGAACTGAAGCTTTCTTT.

The chain recombines TRBV4-1 with TRBJ1-5; D remains unclear. This CDR3 spans 14 amino acids. The germline V and J ends were trimmed by 3 bases and 0 bases, with 6 bases remaining between them. Germline CDR1 is MGHRA and CDR2 is YSYEKL. As DNA, the CDR3 is TGCGCCAGCAGCCACCATTTTAGCAATCAGCCCCAGCATTTT. It translates to CASSHHFSNQPQHF.

The V call is TRBV30, the J call TRBJ1-4; D might be TRBD1 (6 bases). The CDR3 totals 15 residues. V lost 0 bases and J lost 5, with 13 bases in between. Germline assignment: CDR1 GTSNPN and CDR2 SVGIG (reference sequence). The CDR3 sequence is CAWSVLTGTNEKLFF. The CDR3 DNA reads as TGTGCCTGGAGTGTACTCACAGGGACAAATGAAAAACTGTTTTTT.

In this sample, this clone turned up a few times. The rearrangement uses TRBV12-3 or TRBV12-4 and TRBJ2-1; tentatively, D is TRBD2 (6 bases). Trimming removed 8 bases at V and 9 bases at J, with 14 bases between. This CDR3 region has 12 residues. CDR3 sequence: CASARREGEQFF. In DNA, the CDR3 is TGTGCCAGCGCCCGGCGGGAAGGTGAGCAGTTCTTC.

The rearrangement joins TRBV29-1 to TRBJ2-7; no firm D call. Trimming removed 4 bases at V and 2 bases at J, with 15 bases between. The CDR3 has 14 residues. Looked up from germline, CDR1 is SQVTM and CDR2 is ANQGSEA. CDR3 residues: CSVGFRQTTYEQYF. Here the CDR3 DNA reads TGCAGCGTTGGGTTCCGACAAACGACCTACGAGCAGTACTTC.

The V gene is TRBV23-1, the J gene TRBJ2-7; perhaps TRBD2 as D (6 bases). TRBV23-1 has ORF status, its function being uncertain. There are 16 residues in the CDR3. V was clipped by 2 bases and J by 2 bases, with 16 bases between them. CDR3: CASSQPSVGLAYEQYF. In nucleotides, the CDR3 is TGCGCCAGCAGTCAACCTAGCGTTGGCCTAGCCTACGAGCAGTACTTC.

The chain uses TRBV11-3 and TRBJ2-1; 11 bases fit TRBD2. Germline V CDR1 and CDR2: SGHNT, YENEEA. The CDR3 has 16 residues. The V gene end was trimmed by 5 bases and the J gene end by 2 bases; junction bases not matched to a gene: 5. For the CDR3, the DNA is TGTGCCAGCAGCATCCCTAGCGGGGGGCCCTACAATGAGCAGTTCTTC. This translates into CASSIPSGGPYNEQFF.